This entry lists 9 T cell receptor beta chains sequenced from one sample in a study of OX40 agonist ivuxolimab in advanced cancers. The method was the immunoSEQ multiplex PCR assay. The table was pulled from immuneACCESS by TCRdb, which kept in-frame rearrangements only. Such tables lose some clones; where checked, under half of the loss comes from unresolved V genes, and the rest has no known cause. This sample comprises around 95,000 clones, approximately 90% of them detected only once. 0.7% to 0.9% of the sample lies in the top ten. The sequencing here drew on CD4+ or CD8+ T cells sorted from blood, taken in a trial of the OX40 agonist ivuxolimab. The receptors stem from an adult with an advanced solid tumor such as melanoma, head and neck, liver or kidney cancer.

This chain connects TRBV2 to TRBJ2-5; the D call may be TRBD1 or TRBD2 (5 bases each). Germline V gene lookup returns CDR1 SNHLY and CDR2 FYNNEI. The length of the CDR3 is 14 residues. Trimming cost V 8 bases and J 2 bases, with 15 bases left between them. CDR3 amino acids: CASGTPGQQETQYF. For the CDR3, the DNA is TGTGCCAGCGGAACCCCGGGGCAGCAAGAGACCCAGTACTTC.

The CDR3 sequence: CASSIWATINTEAFF. The CDR3 nucleotides are TGTGCCAGTAGTATCTGGGCTACAATAAACACTGAAGCTTTCTTT. The chain carries TRBV19 and TRBJ1-1; no firm D call. CDR3 size: 15 residues. Germline CDR1 is LNHDA and CDR2 is SQIVND (reference sequence). V was pared by 3 bases and J by 2 bases, with 13 bases between. Drawing the rest from reference TRBV19 and TRBJ1-1, the complete variable domain is DGGITQSPKYLFRKEGQNVTLSCEQNLNHDAMYWYRQDPGQGLRLIYYSQIVNDFQKGDIAEGYSVSREKKESFPLTVTSAQKNPTAFYLCASSIWATINTEAFFGQGTRLTVV.

The V gene is TRBV2, the J gene TRBJ2-5; TRBD2 aligns across 7 bases. Germline trimming cut 2 bases from V and 5 bases from J; bases unmatched to any gene: 8. CDR1 is SNHLY, CDR2 FYNNEI, per germline. The CDR3 contains 15 residues. This CDR3 reads CASSERDYLGETQYF. The CDR3 bases are TGTGCCAGCAGTGAACGGGACTATCTCGGGGAGACCCAGTACTTC.

The chain is built from TRBV2 and TRBJ2-5; the D gene is possibly TRBD2 (6 bases). Trimming took off 6 bases at V and 1 base at J, with 12 bases between the two ends. In germline, CDR1 is SNHLY, CDR2 FYNNEI. There are 14 residues in the CDR3. CDR3 DNA: TGTGCCAGCAGAGATGGGCGGGGCCAAGAGACCCAGTACTTC. This codes for CASRDGRGQETQYF.

The sample holds a few counts of this clone. The chain combines TRBV29-1 with TRBJ2-7; TRBD1 aligns across 9 bases. The ends lost 1 base at V and 2 bases at J; junction bases unmatched: 3. Germline V gene lookup returns CDR1 SQVTM and CDR2 ANQGSEA. The CDR3 totals 14 residues. As DNA, the CDR3 is TGCAGCGTTGAAGCAGGGACAGGGACCTACGAGCAGTACTTC. This gives the protein CSVEAGTGTYEQYF.

The V and J genes are TRBV27 and TRBJ2-1, with 7 positions matching TRBD1. CDR3 length: 15 residues. CDR1 MNHEY and CDR2 SMNVEV come from the germline V gene (reference sequence). After removal of 7 bases from V and 6 bases from J, the junction contained 12 bases not matched to a gene. DNA for the CDR3: TGTGCCAGCACCCCTCCGGGACAGATCACCAATGAGCAGTTCTTC. Translated, it gives CASTPPGQITNEQFF.

V is TRBV6-1 and J is TRBJ2-7; D call uncertain. With 8 bases removed from V and 7 bases from J, the gap between germline ends came to 18 bases. The germline CDR1 and CDR2 sequences are MNHNS and SASEGT. CDR3 size: 13 residues. CDR3 in amino acids: CASLYPLGWEQYF. In nucleotides, the CDR3 is TGTGCCAGCCTTTACCCCTTGGGATGGGAGCAGTACTTC.

This clone was picked up one time. The chain is built from TRBV29-1 and TRBJ2-5, with 7 bases fitting TRBD1. The germline gives CDR1 SQVTM, CDR2 ANQGSEA. V shed 3 bases and J 3 bases; nucleotides not matched to a gene: 7. The CDR3 has 14 amino acids. DNA of the CDR3: TGCAGCGTTGATCGGGACAGAGCAAAAGAGACCCAGTACTTC. Amino acids: CSVDRDRAKETQYF.

The chain uses TRBV5-6 and TRBJ2-5, with D possibly being TRBD1 or TRBD2 (5 bases each). Trimming removed 1 base from V and 3 bases from J, with 13 bases in between. CDR3 size: 15 residues. Germline V lookup: CDR1 SGHDT, CDR2 YYEEEE. The CDR3 here is CASSLRGVGEETQYF. The DNA of the CDR3 is TGTGCCAGCAGCTTGAGAGGGGTAGGGGAAGAGACCCAGTACTTC.